This T cell receptor (beta chain) stems from a study of CD8 T cells in ankylosing spondylitis. CDR1 LNHNV and CDR2 YYDKDF come from the germline V gene (reference sequence). The ends were cut back, 0 bases at V and 7 bases at J, with 6 bases in the middle. The length of the CDR3 is 13 residues. Via MiXCR, TCRdb re-called the 5' RACE reads, giving one row per CDR3 protein. Of 150,000 to 200,000 distinct CDR3 sequences in the sample, over 10% were seen once. Sample: blood, either unsorted or a sorted T cell fraction (not recorded which). This receptor was obtained from a female donor with ankylosing spondylitis or in good health (not recorded which). The chain is built from TRBV15 and TRBJ2-2; D unresolved. The CDR3 sequence is CATSRDYSGELFF. CDR3 sequence (DNA): TGTGCCACCAGCAGAGATTATAGCGGGGAGCTGTTTTTT.